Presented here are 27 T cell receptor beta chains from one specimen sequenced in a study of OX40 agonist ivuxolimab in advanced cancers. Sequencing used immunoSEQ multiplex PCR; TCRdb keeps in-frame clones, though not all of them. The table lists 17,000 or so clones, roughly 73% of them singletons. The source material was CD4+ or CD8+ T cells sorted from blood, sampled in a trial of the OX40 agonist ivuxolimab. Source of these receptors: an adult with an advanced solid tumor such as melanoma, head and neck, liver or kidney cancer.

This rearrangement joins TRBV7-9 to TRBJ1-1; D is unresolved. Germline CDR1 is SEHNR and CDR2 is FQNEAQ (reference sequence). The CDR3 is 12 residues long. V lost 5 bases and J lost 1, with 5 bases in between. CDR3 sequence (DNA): TGTGCCAGCAGCGAGGAGAACACTGAAGCTTTCTTT. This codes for CASSEENTEAFF.

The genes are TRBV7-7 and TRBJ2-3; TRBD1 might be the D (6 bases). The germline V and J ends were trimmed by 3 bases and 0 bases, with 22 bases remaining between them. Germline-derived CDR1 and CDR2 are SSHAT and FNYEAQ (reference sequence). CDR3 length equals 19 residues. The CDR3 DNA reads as TGTGCCAGCAGCTTCACTACACCGCCCGTGCAGGGGAGCACAGATACGCAGTATTTT. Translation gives CASSFTTPPVQGSTDTQYF.

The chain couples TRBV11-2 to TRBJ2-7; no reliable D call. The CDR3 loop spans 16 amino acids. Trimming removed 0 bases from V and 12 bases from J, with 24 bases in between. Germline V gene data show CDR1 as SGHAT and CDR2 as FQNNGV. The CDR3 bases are TGTGCCAGCAGCTTAGATGCCCCAGGAAAATTAGGCTTGTGGTACTTC. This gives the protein CASSLDAPGKLGLWYF.

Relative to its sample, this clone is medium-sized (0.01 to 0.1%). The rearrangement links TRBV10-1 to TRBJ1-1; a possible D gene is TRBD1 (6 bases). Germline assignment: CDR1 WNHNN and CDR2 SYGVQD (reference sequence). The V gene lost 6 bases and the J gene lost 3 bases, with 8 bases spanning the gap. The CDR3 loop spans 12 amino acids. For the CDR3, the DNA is TGCGCCAGCAGCCCAGGGGACACTGAAGCTTTCTTT. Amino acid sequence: CASSPGDTEAFF.

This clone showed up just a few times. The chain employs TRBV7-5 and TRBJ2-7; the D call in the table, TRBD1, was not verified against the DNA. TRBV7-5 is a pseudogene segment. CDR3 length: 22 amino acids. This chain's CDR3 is CVRSFAPPRQATKRPRPYEQYF. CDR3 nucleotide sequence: TGTGTCAGAAGCTTCGCCCCCCCAAGACAGGCCACAAAGCGGCCTCGTCCCTACGAGCAGTACTTC.

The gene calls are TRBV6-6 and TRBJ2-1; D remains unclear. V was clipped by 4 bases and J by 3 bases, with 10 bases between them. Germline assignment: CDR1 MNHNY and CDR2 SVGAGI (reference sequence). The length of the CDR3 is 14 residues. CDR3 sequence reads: CASSFYGDYNEQFF. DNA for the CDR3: TGTGCCAGCAGTTTTTATGGGGACTACAATGAGCAGTTCTTC.

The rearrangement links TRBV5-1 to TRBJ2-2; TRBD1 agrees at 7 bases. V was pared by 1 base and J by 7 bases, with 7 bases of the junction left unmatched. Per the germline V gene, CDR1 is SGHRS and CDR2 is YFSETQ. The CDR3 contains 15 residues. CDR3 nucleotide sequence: TGCGCCAGCAGCTTGATAGGGGGCTCAGGCGGGGAGCTGTTTTTT. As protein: CASSLIGGSGGELFF.

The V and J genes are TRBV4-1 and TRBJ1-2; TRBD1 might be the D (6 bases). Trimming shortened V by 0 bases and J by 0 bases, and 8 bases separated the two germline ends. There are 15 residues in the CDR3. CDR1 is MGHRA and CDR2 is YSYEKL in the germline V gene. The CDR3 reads CASSQEQGTNYGYTF. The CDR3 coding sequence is TGCGCCAGCAGCCAAGAACAGGGTACTAACTATGGCTACACCTTC.

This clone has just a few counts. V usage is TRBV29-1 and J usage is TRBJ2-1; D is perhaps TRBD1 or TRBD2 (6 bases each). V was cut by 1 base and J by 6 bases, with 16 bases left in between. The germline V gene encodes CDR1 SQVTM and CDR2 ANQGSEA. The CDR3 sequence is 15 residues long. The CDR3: CSVEGGRGGSNEQFF. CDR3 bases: TGCAGCGTTGAAGGGGGCAGGGGAGGAAGCAATGAGCAGTTCTTC.

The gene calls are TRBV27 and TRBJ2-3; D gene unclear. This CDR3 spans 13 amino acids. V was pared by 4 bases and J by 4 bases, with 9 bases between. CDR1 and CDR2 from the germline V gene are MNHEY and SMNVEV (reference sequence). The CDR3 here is CASSYGSADTQYF. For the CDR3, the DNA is TGTGCCAGCAGTTACGGGTCCGCAGATACGCAGTATTTT.

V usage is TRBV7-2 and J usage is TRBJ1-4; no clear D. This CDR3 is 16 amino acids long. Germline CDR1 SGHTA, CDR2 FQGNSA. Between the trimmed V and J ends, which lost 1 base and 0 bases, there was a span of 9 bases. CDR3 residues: CASSLDPPPTNEKLFF. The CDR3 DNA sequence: TGTGCCAGCAGCTTAGACCCGCCACCAACTAATGAAAAACTGTTTTTT.

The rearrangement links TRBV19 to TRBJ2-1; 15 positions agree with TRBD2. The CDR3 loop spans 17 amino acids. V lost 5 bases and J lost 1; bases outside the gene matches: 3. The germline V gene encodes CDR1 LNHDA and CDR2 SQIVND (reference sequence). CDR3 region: CASSGLAGGRSYNEQFF. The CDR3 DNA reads TGTGCCAGTAGTGGACTAGCGGGAGGGCGATCCTACAATGAGCAGTTCTTC.

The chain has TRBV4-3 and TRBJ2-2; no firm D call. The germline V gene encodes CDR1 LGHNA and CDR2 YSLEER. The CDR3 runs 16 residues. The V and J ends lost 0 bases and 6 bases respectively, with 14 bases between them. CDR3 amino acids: CASSQDVYRAPGELFF. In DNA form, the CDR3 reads TGCGCCAGCAGCCAAGATGTGTATAGGGCTCCCGGGGAGCTGTTTTTT.

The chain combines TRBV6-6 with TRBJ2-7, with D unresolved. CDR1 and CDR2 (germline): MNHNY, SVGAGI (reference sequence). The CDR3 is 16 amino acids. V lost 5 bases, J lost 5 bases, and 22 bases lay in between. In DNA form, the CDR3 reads TGTGCCAGCAGTCAGCATGTGCCCAAGATTGCAGACGAGCAGTACTTC. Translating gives CASSQHVPKIADEQYF.

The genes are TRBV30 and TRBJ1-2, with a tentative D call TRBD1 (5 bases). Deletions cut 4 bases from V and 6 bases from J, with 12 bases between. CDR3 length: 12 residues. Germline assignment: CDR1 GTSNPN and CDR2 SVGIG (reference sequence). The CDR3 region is CAWTAGRDGYTF. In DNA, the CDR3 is TGTGCCTGGACAGCAGGGAGGGATGGCTACACCTTC.

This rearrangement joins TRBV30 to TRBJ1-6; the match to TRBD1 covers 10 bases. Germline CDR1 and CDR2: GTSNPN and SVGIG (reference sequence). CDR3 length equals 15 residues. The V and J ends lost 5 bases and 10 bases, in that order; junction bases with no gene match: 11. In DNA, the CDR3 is TGTGCCTGGCAAGAGGCGGGACAGGGGTGGTCACCCCTCCACTTT. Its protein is CAWQEAGQGWSPLHF.

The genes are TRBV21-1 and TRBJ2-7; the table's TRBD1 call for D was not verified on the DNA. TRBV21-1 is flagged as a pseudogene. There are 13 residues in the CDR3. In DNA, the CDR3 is TGTGCCAGCAGCAACGAGCTACCATCAGGGCAGTACTTC. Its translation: CASSNELPSGQYF.

The CDR3 sequence: CASSLQGTGFGYTF. The CDR3 nucleotides read TGTGCCAGCAGCTTACAGGGGACAGGGTTTGGCTACACCTTC. The genes are TRBV7-3 and TRBJ1-2, with TRBD1 matching over 9 bases. The CDR3 is 14 residues long. Germline V gives CDR1 SGHTA, CDR2 FQGTGA. With 2 bases clipped from V and 7 bases from J, the junction kept 5 bases outside the gene matches. The full variable domain, its missing parts supplied by reference TRBV7-3 and TRBJ1-2, is GAGVSQTPSNKVTEKGKYVELRCDPISGHTALYWYRQSLGQGPEFLIYFQGTGAADDSGLPNDRFFAVRPEGSVSTLKIQRTERGDSAVYLCASSLQGTGFGYTFGSGTRLTVV.

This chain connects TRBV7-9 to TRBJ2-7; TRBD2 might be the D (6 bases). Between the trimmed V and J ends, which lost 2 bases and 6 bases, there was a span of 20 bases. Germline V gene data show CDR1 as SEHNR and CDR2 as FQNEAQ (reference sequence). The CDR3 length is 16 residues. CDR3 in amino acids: CASSLIVWRGGGEQYF. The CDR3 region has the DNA TGTGCCAGCAGCTTAATTGTATGGCGGGGTGGGGGCGAGCAGTACTTC.

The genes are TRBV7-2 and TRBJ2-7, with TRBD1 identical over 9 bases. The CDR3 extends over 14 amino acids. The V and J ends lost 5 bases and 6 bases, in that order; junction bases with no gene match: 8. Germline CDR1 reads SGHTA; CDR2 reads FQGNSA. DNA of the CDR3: TGTGCCAGCAGCCCCGACAGGGGGTCGTTCGAGCAGTACTTC. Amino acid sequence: CASSPDRGSFEQYF.

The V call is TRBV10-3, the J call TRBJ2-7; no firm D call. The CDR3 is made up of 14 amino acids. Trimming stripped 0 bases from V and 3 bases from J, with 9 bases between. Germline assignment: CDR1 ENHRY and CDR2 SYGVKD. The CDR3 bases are TGTGCCATCAGTGAGTCTGGGGAAATCTACGAGCAGTACTTC. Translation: CAISESGEIYEQYF.

CDR3 coding DNA: TGTGCCAGTCAGGACATGGTGGATTTGAACACTGAAGCTTTCTTT. The encoded protein is CASQDMVDLNTEAFF. The chain carries TRBV19 and TRBJ1-1, with D tentatively TRBD1 (5 bases). The CDR3 is made up of 15 amino acids. Trimming left V 8 bases short and J 0 bases short, with 16 bases between. Germline loops: CDR1 LNHDA, CDR2 SQIVND (reference sequence). The full variable domain, rest sourced from reference TRBV19 and TRBJ1-1, is DGGITQSPKYLFRKEGQNVTLSCEQNLNHDAMYWYRQDPGQGLRLIYYSQIVNDFQKGDIAEGYSVSREKKESFPLTVTSAQKNPTAFYLCASQDMVDLNTEAFFGQGTRLTVV.

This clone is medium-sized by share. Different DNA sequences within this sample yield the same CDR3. This chain's CDR3 is CASSLVLTDTQYF. DNA for the CDR3: TGTGCCAGCAGCTTAGTGCTCACAGATACGCAGTATTTT. The J gene is TRBJ2-3, the V gene TRBV11-2; no reliable D call. There are 13 residues in the CDR3. V was trimmed by 1 base and J by 2 bases, leaving 4 bases between them. CDR1 is SGHAT and CDR2 is FQNNGV in the germline V gene.

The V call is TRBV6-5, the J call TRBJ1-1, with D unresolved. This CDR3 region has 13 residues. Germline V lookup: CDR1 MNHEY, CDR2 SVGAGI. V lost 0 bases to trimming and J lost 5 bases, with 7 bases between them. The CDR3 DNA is TGTGCCAGCAGTTACTCATGGGAAACTGAAGCTTTCTTT. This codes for CASSYSWETEAFF.

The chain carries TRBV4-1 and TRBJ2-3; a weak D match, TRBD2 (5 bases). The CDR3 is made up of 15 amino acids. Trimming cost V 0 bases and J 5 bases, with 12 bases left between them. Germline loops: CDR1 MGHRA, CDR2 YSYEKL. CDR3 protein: CASSQDPLEIDTQYF. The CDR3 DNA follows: TGCGCCAGCAGCCAAGATCCACTAGAGATAGATACGCAGTATTTT.

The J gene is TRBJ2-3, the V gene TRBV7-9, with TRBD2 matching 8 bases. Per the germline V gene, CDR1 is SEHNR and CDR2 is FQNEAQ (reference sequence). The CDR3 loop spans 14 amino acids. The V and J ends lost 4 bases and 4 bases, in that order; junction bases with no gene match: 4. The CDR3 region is CASSWAGGADTQYF. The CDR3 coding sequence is TGTGCCAGCAGCTGGGCGGGAGGCGCAGATACGCAGTATTTT.

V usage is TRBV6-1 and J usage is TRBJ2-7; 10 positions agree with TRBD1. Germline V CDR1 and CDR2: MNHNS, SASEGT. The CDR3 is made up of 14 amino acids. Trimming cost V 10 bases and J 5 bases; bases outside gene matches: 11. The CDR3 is CATAGGQGSDEQYF. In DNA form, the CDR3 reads TGTGCCACCGCTGGGGGACAGGGGTCGGACGAGCAGTACTTC.